These 8 T cell receptor beta chains share one sample of origin, sequenced in a study of beta chain features in type 1 diabetes. Sequencing targeted expressed TCRB transcripts, as all isolated RNA had been reverse transcribed. This table comes from immunoSEQ multiplex PCR, and its TCRdb copy is limited to in-frame clones, with some not included. The sample lists around 340,000 clones, about 18% occurring once. Material: naive CD4+ T cells from blood. The receptor source for this set is a woman in her late teens or twenties in good health.

The chain joins TRBV29-1 to TRBJ1-1, with D uncertain. This CDR3 comprises 13 residues. Germline V gene sequence: CDR1 SQVTM, CDR2 ANQGSEA. Deletions cut 3 bases from V and 0 bases from J, with 8 bases between. In DNA form, the CDR3 reads TGCAGCGTTGAGACTGAGATGAACACTGAAGCTTTCTTT. Residues: CSVETEMNTEAFF.

This sequence joins TRBV2 and TRBJ2-1, with TRBD2 matching over 10 bases. The CDR3 totals 15 residues. V was pared by 6 bases and J by 3 bases, with 5 bases of the junction left unmatched. The V gene's germline CDR1 is SNHLY and CDR2 FYNNEI. As DNA, the CDR3 is TGTGCCAGCAGCTTCGGACTAGCGGTCTACAATGAGCAGTTCTTC. It specifies CASSFGLAVYNEQFF.

The chain carries TRBV7-9 and TRBJ2-3; D might be TRBD1 (6 bases). Trimming cost V 10 bases and J 3 bases, with 11 bases left between them. Germline V lookup: CDR1 SEHNR, CDR2 FQNEAQ (reference sequence). The CDR3 runs 12 residues. CDR3 coding DNA: TGTGCCACCCCGCAGGGGACAGATACGCAGTATTTT. Encoded protein: CATPQGTDTQYF.

This clone showed up just a few times. The chain combines TRBV6-5 with TRBJ2-7; a weak D match, TRBD2 (6 bases). CDR1 is MNHEY, CDR2 SVGAGI, per germline. This CDR3 is 13 amino acids long. Between the trimmed V and J ends, which lost 10 bases and 0 bases, there was a span of 13 bases. The CDR3, as DNA: TGTGCCACGAAGGAGGGCCGCTCCTACGAGCAGTACTTC. This translates into CATKEGRSYEQYF.

J is TRBJ2-7 and V is TRBV18; 7 nucleotides match TRBD2. V lost 3 bases, J lost 7 bases, and 9 bases stayed unmatched. The CDR3 contains 14 residues. The V gene's germline CDR1 is KGHSH and CDR2 LQKENI. In DNA, the CDR3 is TGTGCCAGCTCACCTGGGGACTATCCTACGGAGCAGTACTTC. Its translation is CASSPGDYPTEQYF.

In its sample, this clone was seen a few times. The chain combines TRBV2 with TRBJ1-1, with D maybe TRBD1 (6 bases). CDR1 is SNHLY and CDR2 is FYNNEI in the germline V gene. V was trimmed by 4 bases and J by 4 bases, leaving 10 bases between them. This CDR3 region has 13 residues. The CDR3 reads CASSVDRRTEAFF. The CDR3 DNA is TGTGCCAGCAGTGTCGACAGGCGCACTGAAGCTTTCTTT.

This clone was detected a few times. The chain employs TRBV2 and TRBJ2-3, with 7 bases that match TRBD2. The length of the CDR3 is 17 residues. The germline CDR1 and CDR2 sequences are SNHLY and FYNNEI. Trimming at V came to 4 bases and at J to 3 bases, leaving 13 bases not matched to a gene. The CDR3 coding sequence is TGTGCCAGCAGTGGTGTATCGGGAGGCGTGAGTACAGATACGCAGTATTTT. Translation gives CASSGVSGGVSTDTQYF.

This clone has more than one count but fewer than ten. This chain connects TRBV5-1 to TRBJ2-1, with TRBD2 identical over 7 bases. Trimming removed 2 bases from V and 9 bases from J; junction bases left unmatched: 17. Germline-derived CDR1 and CDR2 are SGHRS and YFSETQ. The CDR3 contains 17 residues. CDR3 DNA sequence: TGCGCCAGCAGCTTTAGAGGTTTGTGGGAGGGCCGTGGTGAGCAGTTCTTC. This sequence encodes CASSFRGLWEGRGEQFF.